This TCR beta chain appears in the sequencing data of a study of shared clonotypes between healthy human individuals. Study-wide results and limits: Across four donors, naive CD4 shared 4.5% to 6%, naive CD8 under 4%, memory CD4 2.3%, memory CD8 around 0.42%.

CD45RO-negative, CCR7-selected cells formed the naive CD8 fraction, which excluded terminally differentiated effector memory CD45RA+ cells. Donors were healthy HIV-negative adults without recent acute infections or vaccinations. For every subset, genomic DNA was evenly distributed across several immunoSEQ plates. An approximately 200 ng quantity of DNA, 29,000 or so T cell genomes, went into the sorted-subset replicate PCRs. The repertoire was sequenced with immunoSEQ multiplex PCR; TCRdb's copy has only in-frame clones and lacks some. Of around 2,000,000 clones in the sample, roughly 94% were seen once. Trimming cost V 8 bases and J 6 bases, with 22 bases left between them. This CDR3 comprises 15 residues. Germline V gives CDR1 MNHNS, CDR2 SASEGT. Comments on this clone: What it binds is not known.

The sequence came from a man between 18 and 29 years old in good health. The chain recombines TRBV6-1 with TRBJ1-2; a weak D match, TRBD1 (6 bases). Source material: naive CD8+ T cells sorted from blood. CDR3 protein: CASWTFPGDIDGYTF. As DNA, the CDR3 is TGTGCCAGCTGGACTTTTCCAGGGGATATCGATGGCTACACCTTC.